Listed below are T cell receptor beta chains from one sample, sequenced in a study of blood T cells in healthy people across ages. TCRdb re-called the 5' RACE reads through MiXCR, storing one row per CDR3 protein. The repertoire holds about 1,400,000 distinct CDR3 sequences, with roughly 64% as singletons. The sample taken for sequencing was blood. Every receptor here comes from a man between 18 and 35 years old in good health. CDR3s include the opening cysteine and the closing phenylalanine or tryptophan.

V	length	J	CDR3
TRBV28	15	TRBJ2-7	CVSSYLSGGSYEQYF
TRBV2	13	TRBJ1-2	CASSYTRSHGYTF
TRBV4-1	15	TRBJ1-4	CASRASGVDAEKLFF
TRBV12-3/TRBV12-4	11	TRBJ1-1	CASSLVGLAFF
TRBV5-1	17	TRBJ2-1	CASSLDALRGGLNSQFF
TRBV28	11	TRBJ2-1	CSGGQANKQFF
TRBV4-1	15	TRBJ2-2	CASSQDMGDTGELFF
TRBV6-1	15	TRBJ2-7	CASSERTSGSYEQYF
TRBV7-8	16	TRBJ2-1	CASSKGTSGGWDRQFF
TRBV5-1	16	TRBJ2-7	CASSPTRTGGYYEQYF
TRBV28	14	TRBJ1-3	CASSLPGAGNTIYF
TRBV2	15	TRBJ2-7	CASSQTGSSSYEQYF
TRBV29-1	12	TRBJ1-2	CSVEKGWYGYTF
TRBV20-1	16	TRBJ2-3	CSARRGGPVFTDTQYF
TRBV10-3	14	TRBJ2-3	CATILAAITDTQYF
TRBV28	14	NA	CASSFSSKPETQYF
TRBV5-6	16	TRBJ1-2	CASSLVSGGFGYGYTF
TRBV4-3	16	TRBJ2-1	CASSQDPRSILNEQFF
TRBV20-1	15	TRBJ1-3	CSVGGRGASGNTIYF
TRBV5-1	13	TRBJ2-5	CASARWSQETQYF
TRBV7-2	14	TRBJ1-2	CASSPQGTSYGYTF
TRBV12-5	18	TRBJ2-1	CASGLPLVTGLLGDEQFF
TRBV20-1	15	TRBJ2-5	CSARTLSAGLREQYF
TRBV7-2	13	TRBJ1-2	CASGPTLREGYTF
TRBV25-1	14	TRBJ2-1	CASRTGATGGEQFF
TRBV3-1	13	TRBJ2-1	CASSPDVKNEQFF
TRBV13	15	TRBJ2-1	CASSPVEDGGDEQFF
TRBV20-1	18	TRBJ1-3	CSAIPTKIQDGVSGTIYF
TRBV6-1	14	NA	CASSGQGKGYEQYF
TRBV7-2	15	TRBJ2-7	CASSFLGQDKYEQYF
TRBV27	16	NA	CASSFDGTLYQETQFF
TRBV24-1	15	TRBJ2-3	CATSDFTGSTDTQYF
TRBV20-1	16	TRBJ1-5	CSASRGQEYSNQPQHF
TRBV6-6	12	TRBJ2-7	CASSYSRTVWYF
TRBV5-1	16	TRBJ2-1	CASSFKRGAPLNEQFF
TRBV29-1	13	NA	CSVGGLVQVEQYF
TRBV5-1	16	TRBJ2-1	CASSPEDRSIYNEQFF
TRBV15	17	NA	CATSRDGGPSSYNEQYF
TRBV20-1	15	TRBJ1-4	CSARSSETEHEKLFF
TRBV12-3/TRBV12-4	16	TRBJ2-5	CASSPVTVSLGETQYF
TRBV3-1	15	TRBJ1-2	CASSQDPWTGYGYTF
TRBV12-3/TRBV12-4	14	TRBJ2-3	CASRGDSMRDTQYF
TRBV5-1	15	TRBJ2-7	CASSFSTGVSAEQYF
TRBV30	15	TRBJ2-1	CAWSVRLASYNEQFF
TRBV27	17	TRBJ2-5	CASSLGQDRGRVETQYF
TRBV7-2	16	TRBJ2-3	CASSLGVRGTTDTQYF
TRBV4-1	18	TRBJ1-5	CASSQAEDREWDNQPQHF
TRBV7-2	15	TRBJ2-3	CASRDGGAVTDTQYF
TRBV2	14	TRBJ1-1	CASWWTGGDTEAFF